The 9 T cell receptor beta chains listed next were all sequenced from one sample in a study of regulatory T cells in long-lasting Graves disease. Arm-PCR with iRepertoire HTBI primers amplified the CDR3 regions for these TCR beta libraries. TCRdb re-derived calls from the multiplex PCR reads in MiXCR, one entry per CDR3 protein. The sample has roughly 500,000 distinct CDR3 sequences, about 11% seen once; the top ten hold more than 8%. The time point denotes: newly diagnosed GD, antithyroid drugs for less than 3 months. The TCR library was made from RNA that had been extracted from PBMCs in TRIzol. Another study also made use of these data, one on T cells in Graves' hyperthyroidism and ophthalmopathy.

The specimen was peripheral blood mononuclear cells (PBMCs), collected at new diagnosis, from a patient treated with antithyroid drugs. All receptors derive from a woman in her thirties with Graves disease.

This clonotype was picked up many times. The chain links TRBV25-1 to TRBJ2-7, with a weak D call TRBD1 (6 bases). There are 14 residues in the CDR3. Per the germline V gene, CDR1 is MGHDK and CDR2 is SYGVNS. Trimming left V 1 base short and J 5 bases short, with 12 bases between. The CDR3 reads CASSELWGRNEQYF. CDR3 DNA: TGTGCCAGCAGTGAATTATGGGGGCGGAACGAGCAGTACTTC.

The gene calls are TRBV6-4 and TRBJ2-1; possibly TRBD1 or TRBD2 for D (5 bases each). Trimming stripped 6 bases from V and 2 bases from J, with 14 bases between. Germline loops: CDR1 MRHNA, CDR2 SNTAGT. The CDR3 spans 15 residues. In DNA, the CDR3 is TGTGCCAGCAGGTCGGACCGGGGCCCCTACAATGAGCAGTTCTTC. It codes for CASRSDRGPYNEQFF.

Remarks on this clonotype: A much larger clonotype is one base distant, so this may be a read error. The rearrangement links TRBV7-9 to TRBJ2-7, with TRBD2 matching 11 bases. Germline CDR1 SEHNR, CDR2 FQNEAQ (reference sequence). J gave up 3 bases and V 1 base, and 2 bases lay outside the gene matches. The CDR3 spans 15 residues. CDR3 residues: CASSLDGTSGYEQYF. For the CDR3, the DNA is TGTGCCAGCAGCTTAGATGGGACTAGCGGCTACGAGCAGTACTTC.

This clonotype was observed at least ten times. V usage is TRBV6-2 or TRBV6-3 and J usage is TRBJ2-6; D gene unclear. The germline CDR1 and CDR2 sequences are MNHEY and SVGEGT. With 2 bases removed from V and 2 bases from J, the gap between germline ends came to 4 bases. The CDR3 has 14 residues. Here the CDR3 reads CASSYRAGANVLTF. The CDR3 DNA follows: TGTGCCAGCAGTTACAGGGCTGGGGCCAACGTCCTGACTTTC.

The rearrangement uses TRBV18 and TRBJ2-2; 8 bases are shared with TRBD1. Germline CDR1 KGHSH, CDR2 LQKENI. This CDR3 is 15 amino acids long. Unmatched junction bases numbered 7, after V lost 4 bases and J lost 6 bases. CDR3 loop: CASSLTGGHAGELFF. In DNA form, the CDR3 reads TGTGCCAGCTCACTCACAGGGGGTCACGCCGGGGAGCTGTTTTTT.

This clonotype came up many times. The CDR3 DNA follows: TGTGCCAGCAGTTACTCGGGGACAGGGCGGTGGACCCAGTACTTC. This codes for CASSYSGTGRWTQYF. J is TRBJ2-5 and V is TRBV6-2 or TRBV6-3; 9 bases are shared with TRBD1. Unmatched junction bases numbered 6, after V lost 0 bases and J lost 7 bases. The CDR3 covers 15 residues. Germline V gene data show CDR1 as MNHEY and CDR2 as SVGEGT.

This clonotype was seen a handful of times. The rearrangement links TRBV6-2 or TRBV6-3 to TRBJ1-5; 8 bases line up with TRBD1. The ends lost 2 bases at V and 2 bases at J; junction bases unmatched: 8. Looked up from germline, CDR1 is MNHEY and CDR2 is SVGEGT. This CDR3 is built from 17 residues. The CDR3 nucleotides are TGTGCCAGCAGTTACAGGGCAGGGGGCCTAGGCAATCAGCCCCAGCATTTT. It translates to CASSYRAGGLGNQPQHF.

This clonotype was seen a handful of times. The CDR3 reads CASSPRFGEPQRSYNEQFF. The CDR3 DNA reads as TGTGCCAGCAGCCCCAGGTTTGGGGAGCCCCAAAGATCCTACAATGAGCAGTTCTTC. The gene calls are TRBV7-6 and TRBJ2-1, with D possibly TRBD2 on 5 matching bases. Germline V gene sequence: CDR1 SGHVS, CDR2 FNYEAQ. The V end lost 5 bases, the J end lost 1 base, and 24 bases lay between the germline ends. The CDR3 sequence is 19 residues long.

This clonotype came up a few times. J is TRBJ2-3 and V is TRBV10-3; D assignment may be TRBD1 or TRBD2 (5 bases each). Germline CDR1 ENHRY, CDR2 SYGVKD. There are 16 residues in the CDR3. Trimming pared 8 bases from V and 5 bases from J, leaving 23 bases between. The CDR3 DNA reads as TGTGCCATCCGGGGCCCTAGTAGCGCCTCTGTAGATACGCAGTATTTT. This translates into CAIRGPSSASVDTQYF.